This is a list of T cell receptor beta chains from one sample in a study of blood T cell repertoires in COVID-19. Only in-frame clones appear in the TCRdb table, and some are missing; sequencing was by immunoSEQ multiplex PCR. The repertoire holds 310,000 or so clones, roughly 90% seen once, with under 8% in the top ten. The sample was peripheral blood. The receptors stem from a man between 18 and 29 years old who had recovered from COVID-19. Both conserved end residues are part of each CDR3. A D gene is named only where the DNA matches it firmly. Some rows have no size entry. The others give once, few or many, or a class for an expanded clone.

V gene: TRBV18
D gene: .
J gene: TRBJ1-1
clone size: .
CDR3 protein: CASSEDENTEAFF
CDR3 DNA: TGTGCCAGCTCAGAGGATGAGAACACTGAAGCTTTCTTT

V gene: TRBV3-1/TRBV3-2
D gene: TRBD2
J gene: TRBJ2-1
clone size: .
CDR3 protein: CASSIAGANEQFF
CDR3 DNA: TGTGCCAGCAGCATAGCGGGGGCCAATGAGCAGTTCTTC

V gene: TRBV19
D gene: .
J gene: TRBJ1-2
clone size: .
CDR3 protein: CASSISDPGNYGYTF
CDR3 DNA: TGTGCCAGTAGTATTTCTGATCCAGGGAACTATGGCTACACCTTC

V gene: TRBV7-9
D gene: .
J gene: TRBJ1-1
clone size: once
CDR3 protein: CASSWMEYTEAFF
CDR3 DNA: TGTGCCAGCAGCTGGATGGAGTACACTGAAGCTTTCTTT

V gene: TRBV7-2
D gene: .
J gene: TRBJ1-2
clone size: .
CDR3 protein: CASTLLGGNYGYTF
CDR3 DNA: TGTGCCAGCACCCTGCTGGGGGGTAACTATGGCTACACCTTC

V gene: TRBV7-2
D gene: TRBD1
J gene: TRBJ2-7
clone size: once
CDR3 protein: CASTINRGPYEQYF
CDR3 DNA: TGTGCCAGCACCATTAACAGGGGACCCTACGAGCAGTACTTC

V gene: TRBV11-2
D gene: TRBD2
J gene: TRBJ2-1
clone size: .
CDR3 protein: CASSSPGGLAINEQFF
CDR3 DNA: TGTGCCAGCAGCTCTCCGGGGGGACTAGCAATCAATGAGCAGTTCTTC

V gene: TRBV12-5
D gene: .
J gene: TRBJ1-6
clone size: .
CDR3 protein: CASTRGGSPLHF
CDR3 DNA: TGTGCTAGTACCAGGGGTGGTTCACCCCTCCACTTT

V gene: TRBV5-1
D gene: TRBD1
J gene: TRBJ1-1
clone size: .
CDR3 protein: CASSSQGAKAWNTEAFF
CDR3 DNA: TGCGCCAGCAGCTCCCAGGGGGCAAAGGCGTGGAACACTGAAGCTTTCTTT

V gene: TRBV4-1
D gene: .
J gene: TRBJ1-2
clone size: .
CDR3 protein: CASSQQNFYGYTF
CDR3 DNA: TGCGCCAGCAGCCAACAGAATTTCTATGGCTACACCTTC

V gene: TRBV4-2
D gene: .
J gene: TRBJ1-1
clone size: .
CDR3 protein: CASSLQQGGQDTEAFF
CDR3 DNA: TGTGCCAGCAGCCTCCAACAGGGCGGGCAGGACACTGAAGCTTTCTTT

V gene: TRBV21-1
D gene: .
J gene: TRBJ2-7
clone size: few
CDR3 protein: CASSSGQAHEQYF
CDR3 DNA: TGTGCCAGCAGCTCTGGACAGGCCCACGAGCAGTACTTC

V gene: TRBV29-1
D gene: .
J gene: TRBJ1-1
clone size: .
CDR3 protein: CSAEGGLNTEAFF
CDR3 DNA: TGCAGCGCTGAGGGGGGTCTGAACACTGAAGCTTTCTTT

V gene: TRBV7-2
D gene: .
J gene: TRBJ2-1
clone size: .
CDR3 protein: CASSWGRSFLNEQFF
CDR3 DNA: TGTGCCAGCAGCTGGGGGAGGTCCTTTTTGAATGAGCAGTTCTTC

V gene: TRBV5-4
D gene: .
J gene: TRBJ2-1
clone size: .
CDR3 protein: CASSLEGLEVSEQFF
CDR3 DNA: TGTGCCAGCAGCTTGGAAGGTCTAGAAGTGAGTGAGCAGTTCTTC

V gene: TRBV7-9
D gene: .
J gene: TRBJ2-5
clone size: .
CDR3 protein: CASSSLETQYF
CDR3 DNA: TGTGCCAGCAGCTCTCTGGAGACCCAGTACTTC

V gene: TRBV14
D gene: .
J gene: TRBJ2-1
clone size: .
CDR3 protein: CASSQVEDEQFF
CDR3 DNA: TGTGCCAGCAGCCAAGTGGAGGATGAGCAGTTCTTC

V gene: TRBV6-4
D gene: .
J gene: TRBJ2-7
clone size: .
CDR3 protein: CASRDPPRGIYEQYF
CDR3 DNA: TGTGCCAGCAGGGACCCACCGAGAGGGATATACGAGCAGTACTTC

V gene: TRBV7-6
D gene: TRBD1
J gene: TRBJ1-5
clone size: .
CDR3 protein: CASSPGTGDQPQHF
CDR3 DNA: TGTGCCAGCAGCCCCGGGACAGGGGATCAGCCCCAGCATTTT

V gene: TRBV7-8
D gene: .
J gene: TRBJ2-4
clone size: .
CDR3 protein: CASSPNQGNIQYF
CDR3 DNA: TGTGCCAGCAGCCCGAATCAGGGGAACATTCAGTACTTC

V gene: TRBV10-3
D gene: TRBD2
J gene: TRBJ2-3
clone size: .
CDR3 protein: CASRTSEGRVDTQYF
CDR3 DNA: TGTGCCAGTCGGACTAGCGAAGGGAGGGTAGATACGCAGTATTTT

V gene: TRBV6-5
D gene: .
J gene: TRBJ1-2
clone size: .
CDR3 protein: CASSYSPANYGYTF
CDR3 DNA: TGTGCCAGCAGTTACTCTCCAGCTAACTATGGCTACACCTTC

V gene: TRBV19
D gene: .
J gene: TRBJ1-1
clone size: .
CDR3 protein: CASSTDFTANTEAFF
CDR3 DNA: TGTGCCAGTAGTACAGATTTTACAGCGAACACTGAAGCTTTCTTT

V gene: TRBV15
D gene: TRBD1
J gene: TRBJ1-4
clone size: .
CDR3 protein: CATSRDEFGTGGFGEKLFF
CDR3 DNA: TGTGCCACCAGCAGAGATGAGTTTGGAACAGGGGGGTTTGGGGAAAAACTGTTTTTT

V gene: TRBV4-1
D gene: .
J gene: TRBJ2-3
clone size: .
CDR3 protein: CASSQDPASADTQYF
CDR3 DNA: TGCGCCAGCAGCCAAGATCCCGCTAGCGCAGATACGCAGTATTTT

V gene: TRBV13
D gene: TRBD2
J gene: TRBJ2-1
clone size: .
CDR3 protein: CASSPQGGLAGNNEQFF
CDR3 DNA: TGTGCCAGCAGCCCACAGGGAGGACTAGCGGGGAACAATGAGCAGTTCTTC

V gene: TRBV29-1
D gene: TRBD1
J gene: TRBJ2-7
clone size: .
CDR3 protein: CSALDREVDEQYF
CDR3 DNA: TGCAGCGCTCTGGACAGGGAGGTGGACGAGCAGTACTTC

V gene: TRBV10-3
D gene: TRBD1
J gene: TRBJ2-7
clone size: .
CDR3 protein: CAIRAGTGASSSEEQYF
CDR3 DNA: TGTGCCATCAGAGCCGGGACAGGGGCTAGTTCTTCTGAGGAGCAGTACTTC

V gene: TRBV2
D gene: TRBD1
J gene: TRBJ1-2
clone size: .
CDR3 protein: CASKTLTGNGYTF
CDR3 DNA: TGTGCCAGCAAAACTTTGACAGGGAATGGCTACACCTTC

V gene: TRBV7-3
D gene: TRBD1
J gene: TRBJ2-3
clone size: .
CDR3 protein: CASSSTGGSTDTQYF
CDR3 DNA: TGTGCCAGCAGCTCAACAGGGGGAAGCACAGATACGCAGTATTTT

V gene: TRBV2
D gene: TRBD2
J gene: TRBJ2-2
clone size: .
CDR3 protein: CASTVGQAGGSNTGELFF
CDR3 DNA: TGTGCCAGCACGGTGGGGCAAGCGGGAGGCTCGAACACCGGGGAGCTGTTTTTT

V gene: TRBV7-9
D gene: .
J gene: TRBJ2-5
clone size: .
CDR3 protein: CASSLGVEGSGETQYF
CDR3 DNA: TGTGCCAGCAGCTTAGGGGTGGAGGGGAGTGGGGAGACCCAGTACTTC